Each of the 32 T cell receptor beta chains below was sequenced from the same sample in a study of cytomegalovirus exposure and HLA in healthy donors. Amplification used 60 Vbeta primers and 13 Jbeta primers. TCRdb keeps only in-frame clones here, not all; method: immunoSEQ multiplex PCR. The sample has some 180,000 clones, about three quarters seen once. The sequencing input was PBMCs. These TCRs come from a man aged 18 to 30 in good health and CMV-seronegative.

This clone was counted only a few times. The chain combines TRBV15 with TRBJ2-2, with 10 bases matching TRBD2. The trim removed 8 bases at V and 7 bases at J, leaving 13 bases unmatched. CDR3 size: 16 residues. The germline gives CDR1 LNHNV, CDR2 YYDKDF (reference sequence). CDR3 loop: CATRAPSGSLGGELFF. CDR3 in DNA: TGTGCCACCCGGGCACCTAGCGGGAGTTTGGGCGGGGAGCTGTTTTTT.

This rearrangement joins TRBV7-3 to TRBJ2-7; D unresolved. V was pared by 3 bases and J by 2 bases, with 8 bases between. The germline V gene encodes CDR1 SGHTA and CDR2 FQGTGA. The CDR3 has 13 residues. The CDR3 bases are TGTGCCAGCAGCTTGGGCCCACCCTACGAGCAGTACTTC. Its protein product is CASSLGPPYEQYF.

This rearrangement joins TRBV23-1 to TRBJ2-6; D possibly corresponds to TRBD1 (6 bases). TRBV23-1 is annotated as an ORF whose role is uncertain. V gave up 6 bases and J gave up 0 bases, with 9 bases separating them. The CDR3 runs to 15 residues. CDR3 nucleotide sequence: TGCGCCAGCAGACAGGGATACTCTGGGGCCAACGTCCTGACTTTC. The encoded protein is CASRQGYSGANVLTF.

The CDR3 region has the DNA TGTGCCTGGAGCCCTACTAGCGGGAGCCAGTATTTT. This translates into CAWSPTSGSQYF. This rearrangement joins TRBV30 to TRBJ2-3; the match to TRBD2 covers 11 bases. V was clipped by 3 bases and J by 12 bases; unmatched bases: 5. Looked up from germline, CDR1 is GTSNPN and CDR2 is SVGIG (reference sequence). The CDR3 loop spans 12 amino acids.

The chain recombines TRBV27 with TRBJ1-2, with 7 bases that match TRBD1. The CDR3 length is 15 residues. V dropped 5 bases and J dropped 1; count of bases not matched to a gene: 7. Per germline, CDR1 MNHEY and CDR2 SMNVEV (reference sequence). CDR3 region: CASSVRQGINYGYTF. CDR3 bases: TGTGCCAGCAGTGTAAGACAGGGAATTAACTATGGCTACACCTTC.

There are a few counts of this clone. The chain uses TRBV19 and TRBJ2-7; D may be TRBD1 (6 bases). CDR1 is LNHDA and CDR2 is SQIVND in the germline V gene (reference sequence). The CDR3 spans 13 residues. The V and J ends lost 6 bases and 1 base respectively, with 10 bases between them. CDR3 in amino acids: CASSYGQSYEQYF. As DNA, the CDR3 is TGTGCCAGTAGCTATGGACAGTCCTACGAGCAGTACTTC.

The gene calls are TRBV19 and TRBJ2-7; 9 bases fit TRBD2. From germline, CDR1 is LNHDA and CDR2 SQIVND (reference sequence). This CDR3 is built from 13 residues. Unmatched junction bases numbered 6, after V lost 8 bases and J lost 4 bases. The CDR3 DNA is TGTGCCAGTGCCCTGGGACTAGCTTACGAGCAGTACTTC. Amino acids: CASALGLAYEQYF.

The CDR3 is CASSYSSVTGELFF. In nucleotides, the CDR3 is TGTGCCAGCAGTTACTCGTCTGTTACCGGGGAGCTGTTTTTT. The chain carries TRBV6-5 and TRBJ2-2; no firm D call. Germline V gives CDR1 MNHEY, CDR2 SVGAGI. The CDR3 loop spans 14 amino acids. Trimming left V 0 bases short and J 5 bases short, with 7 bases between.

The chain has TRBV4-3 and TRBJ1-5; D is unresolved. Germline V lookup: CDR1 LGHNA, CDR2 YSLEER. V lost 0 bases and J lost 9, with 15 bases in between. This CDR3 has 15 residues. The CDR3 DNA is TGCGCCAGCAGCCAAGACCTGGACCACGGGATGCCCCAGCATTTT. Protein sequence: CASSQDLDHGMPQHF.

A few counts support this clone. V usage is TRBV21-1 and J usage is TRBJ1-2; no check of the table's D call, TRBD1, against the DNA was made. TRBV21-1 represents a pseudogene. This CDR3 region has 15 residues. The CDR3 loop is CASSKSRSVQAATTF. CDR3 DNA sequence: TGTGCCAGCAGCAAATCCCGCTCCGTACAGGCGGCTACAACCTTC.

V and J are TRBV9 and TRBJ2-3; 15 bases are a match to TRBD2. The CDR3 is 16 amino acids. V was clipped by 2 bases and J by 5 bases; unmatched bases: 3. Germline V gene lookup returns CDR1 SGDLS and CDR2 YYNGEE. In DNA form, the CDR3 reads TGTGCCAGCAGCGTGGGGACTAGCGGGGGGAAAGATACGCAGTATTTT. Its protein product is CASSVGTSGGKDTQYF.

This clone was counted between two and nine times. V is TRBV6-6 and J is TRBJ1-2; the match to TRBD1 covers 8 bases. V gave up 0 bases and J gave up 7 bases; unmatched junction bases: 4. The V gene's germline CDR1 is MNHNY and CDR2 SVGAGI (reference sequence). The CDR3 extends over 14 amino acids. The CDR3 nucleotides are TGTGCCAGCAGTTACTCAGGACAGGGTTTTGGCTACACCTTC. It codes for CASSYSGQGFGYTF.

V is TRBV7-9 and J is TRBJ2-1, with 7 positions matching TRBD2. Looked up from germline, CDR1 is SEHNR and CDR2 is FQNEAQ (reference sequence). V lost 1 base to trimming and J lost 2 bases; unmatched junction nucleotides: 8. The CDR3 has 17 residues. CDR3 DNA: TGTGCCAGCAGCTTAGGAGTCGGGGGAGGGACCTACAATGAGCAGTTCTTC. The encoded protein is CASSLGVGGGTYNEQFF.

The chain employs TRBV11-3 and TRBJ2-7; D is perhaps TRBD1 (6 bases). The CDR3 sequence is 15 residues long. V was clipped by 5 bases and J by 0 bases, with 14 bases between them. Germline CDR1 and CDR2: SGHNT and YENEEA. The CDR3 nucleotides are TGTGCCAGCAGCACGCGACAGGTCACCTCCTACGAGCAGTACTTC. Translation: CASSTRQVTSYEQYF.

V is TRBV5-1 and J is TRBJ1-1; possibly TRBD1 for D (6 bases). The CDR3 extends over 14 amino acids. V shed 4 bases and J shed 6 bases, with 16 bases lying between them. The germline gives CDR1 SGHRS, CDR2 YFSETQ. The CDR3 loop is CASSPTPDRSEAFF. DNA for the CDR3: TGCGCCAGCAGCCCAACACCTGACAGGTCTGAAGCTTTCTTT.

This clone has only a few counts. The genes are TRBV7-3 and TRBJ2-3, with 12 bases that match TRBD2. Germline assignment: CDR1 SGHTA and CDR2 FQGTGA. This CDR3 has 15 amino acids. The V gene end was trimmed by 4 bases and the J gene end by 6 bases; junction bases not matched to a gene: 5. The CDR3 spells CASSSSGGERDTQYF. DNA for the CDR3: TGTGCCAGCAGCTCTAGCGGGGGGGAGAGGGATACGCAGTATTTT.

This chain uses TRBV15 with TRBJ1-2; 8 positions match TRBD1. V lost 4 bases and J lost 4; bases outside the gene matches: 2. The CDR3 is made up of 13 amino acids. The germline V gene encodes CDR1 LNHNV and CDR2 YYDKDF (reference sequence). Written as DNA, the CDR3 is TGTGCCACCAGCACTACAGGGGGCTATGGCTACACCTTC. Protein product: CATSTTGGYGYTF.

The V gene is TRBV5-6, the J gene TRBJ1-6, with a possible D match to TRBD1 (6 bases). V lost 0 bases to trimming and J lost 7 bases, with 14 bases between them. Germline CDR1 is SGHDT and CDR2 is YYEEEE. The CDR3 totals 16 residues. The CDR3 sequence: CASSLGTVVRNSPLHF. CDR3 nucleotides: TGTGCCAGCAGCTTGGGGACAGTCGTGAGAAATTCACCCCTCCACTTT.

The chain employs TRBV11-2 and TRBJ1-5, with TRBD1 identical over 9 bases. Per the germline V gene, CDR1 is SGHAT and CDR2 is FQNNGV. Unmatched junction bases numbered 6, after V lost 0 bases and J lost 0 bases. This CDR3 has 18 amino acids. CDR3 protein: CASSLEQGASYSNQPQHF. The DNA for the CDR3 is TGTGCCAGCAGCTTAGAACAGGGGGCGAGCTATAGCAATCAGCCCCAGCATTTT.

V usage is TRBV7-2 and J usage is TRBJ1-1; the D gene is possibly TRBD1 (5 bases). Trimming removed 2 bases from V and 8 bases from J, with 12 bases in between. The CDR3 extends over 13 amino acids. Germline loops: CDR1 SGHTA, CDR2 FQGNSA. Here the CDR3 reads CASSLLGVYEAFF. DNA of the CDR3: TGTGCCAGCAGCTTACTAGGGGTTTACGAAGCTTTCTTT.

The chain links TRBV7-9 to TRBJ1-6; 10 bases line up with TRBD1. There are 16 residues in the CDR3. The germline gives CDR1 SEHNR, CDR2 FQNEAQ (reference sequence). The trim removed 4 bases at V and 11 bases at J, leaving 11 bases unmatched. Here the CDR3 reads CASSSSLGQGTPPLHF. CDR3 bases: TGTGCCAGCAGCTCAAGTCTGGGACAGGGGACTCCACCCCTCCACTTT.

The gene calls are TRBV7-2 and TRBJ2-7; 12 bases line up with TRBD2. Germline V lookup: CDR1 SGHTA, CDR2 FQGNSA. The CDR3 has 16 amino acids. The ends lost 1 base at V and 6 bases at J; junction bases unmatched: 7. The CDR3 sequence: CASSLGASGGAFEQYF. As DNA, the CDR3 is TGTGCCAGCAGCTTAGGGGCTAGCGGGGGGGCGTTCGAGCAGTACTTC.

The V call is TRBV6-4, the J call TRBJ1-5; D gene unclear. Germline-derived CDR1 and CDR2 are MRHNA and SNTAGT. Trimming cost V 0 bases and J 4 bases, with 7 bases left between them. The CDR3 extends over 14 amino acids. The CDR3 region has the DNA TGTGCCAGCAGTGACTCGCCGGGGAATCAGCCCCAGCATTTT. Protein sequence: CASSDSPGNQPQHF.

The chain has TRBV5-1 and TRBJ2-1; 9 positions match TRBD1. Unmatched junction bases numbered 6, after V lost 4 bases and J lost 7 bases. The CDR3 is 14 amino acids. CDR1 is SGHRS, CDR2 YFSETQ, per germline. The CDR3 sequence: CASSLGTGRNEQFF. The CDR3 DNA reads TGCGCCAGCAGCCTAGGGACAGGGAGGAATGAGCAGTTCTTC.

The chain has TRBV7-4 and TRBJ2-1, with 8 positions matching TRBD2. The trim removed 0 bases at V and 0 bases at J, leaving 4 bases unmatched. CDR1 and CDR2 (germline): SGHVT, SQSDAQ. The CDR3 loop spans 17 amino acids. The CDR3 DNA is TGTGCCAGCAGCTTAGCGCAGCGGGAGAGCTCCTACAATGAGCAGTTCTTC. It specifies CASSLAQRESSYNEQFF.

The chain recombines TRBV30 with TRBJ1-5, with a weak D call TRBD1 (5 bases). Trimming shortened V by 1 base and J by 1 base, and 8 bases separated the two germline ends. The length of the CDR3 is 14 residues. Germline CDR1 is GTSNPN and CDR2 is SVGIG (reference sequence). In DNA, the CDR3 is TGTGCCTGGAGTGGGGGGGGAAGCAATCAGCCCCAGCATTTT. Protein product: CAWSGGGSNQPQHF.

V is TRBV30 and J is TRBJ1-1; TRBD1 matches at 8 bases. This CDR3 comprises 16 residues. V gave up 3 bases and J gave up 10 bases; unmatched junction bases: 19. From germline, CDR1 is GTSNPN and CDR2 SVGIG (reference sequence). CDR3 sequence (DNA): TGTGCCTGGAGGGCCACATACAGGGGGAGCTCGGTCGGAGCTTTCTTT. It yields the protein CAWRATYRGSSVGAFF.

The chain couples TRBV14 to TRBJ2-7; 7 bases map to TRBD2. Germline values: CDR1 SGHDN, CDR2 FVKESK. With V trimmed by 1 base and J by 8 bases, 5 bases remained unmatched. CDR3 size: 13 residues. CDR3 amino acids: CASSQVTGGKQYF. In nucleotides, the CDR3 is TGTGCCAGCAGCCAAGTGACGGGGGGTAAGCAGTACTTC.

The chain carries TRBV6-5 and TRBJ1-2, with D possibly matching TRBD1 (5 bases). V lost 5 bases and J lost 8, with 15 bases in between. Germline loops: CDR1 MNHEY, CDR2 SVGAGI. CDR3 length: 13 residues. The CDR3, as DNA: TGTGCCAGCAGTGGGCAGCGGGGCGCAGGCTACACCTTC. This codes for CASSGQRGAGYTF.

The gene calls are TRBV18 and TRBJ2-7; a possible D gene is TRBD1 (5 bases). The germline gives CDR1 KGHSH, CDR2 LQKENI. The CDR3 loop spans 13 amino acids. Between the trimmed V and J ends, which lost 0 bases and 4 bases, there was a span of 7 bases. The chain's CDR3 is CASSPPQGYEQYF. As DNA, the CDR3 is TGTGCCAGCTCACCACCTCAGGGTTACGAGCAGTACTTC.

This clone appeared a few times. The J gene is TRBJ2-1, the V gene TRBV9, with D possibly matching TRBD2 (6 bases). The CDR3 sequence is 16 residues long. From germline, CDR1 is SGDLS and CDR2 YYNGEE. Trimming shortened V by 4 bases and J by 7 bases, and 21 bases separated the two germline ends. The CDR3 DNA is TGTGCCAGCAGCCAGGCGACGGGGGTGGGGCGAAATGAGCAGTTCTTC. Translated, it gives CASSQATGVGRNEQFF.

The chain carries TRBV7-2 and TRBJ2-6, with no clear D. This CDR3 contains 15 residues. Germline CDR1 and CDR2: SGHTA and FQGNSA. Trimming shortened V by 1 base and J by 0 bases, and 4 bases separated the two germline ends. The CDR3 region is CASSLDSSGANVLTF. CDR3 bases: TGTGCCAGCAGCTTAGACAGCTCTGGGGCCAACGTCCTGACTTTC.